This T cell receptor beta chain was identified during a study of T cell responses to AZD1222 COVID-19 vaccine. V gave up 6 bases and J gave up 14 bases; unmatched junction bases: 8. The CDR3 spans 14 residues. Germline CDR1 reads MNHEY; CDR2 reads SVGAGI. Method: immunoSEQ multiplex PCR; TCRdb's copy keeps in-frame clones and lacks some. The sample holds roughly 140,000 clones, approximately 88% seen once. Sample: peripheral blood, taken on day 0 of AZD1222 vaccination. The gene calls are TRBV6-5 and TRBJ2-2, with TRBD2 matching 14 bases. The clonotype was recovered from an adult in good health. The CDR3 nucleotides read TGTGCCAGCAGGAACTCGGGACTAGCGGGAGAACTGTTTTTT. Protein product: CASRNSGLAGELFF.